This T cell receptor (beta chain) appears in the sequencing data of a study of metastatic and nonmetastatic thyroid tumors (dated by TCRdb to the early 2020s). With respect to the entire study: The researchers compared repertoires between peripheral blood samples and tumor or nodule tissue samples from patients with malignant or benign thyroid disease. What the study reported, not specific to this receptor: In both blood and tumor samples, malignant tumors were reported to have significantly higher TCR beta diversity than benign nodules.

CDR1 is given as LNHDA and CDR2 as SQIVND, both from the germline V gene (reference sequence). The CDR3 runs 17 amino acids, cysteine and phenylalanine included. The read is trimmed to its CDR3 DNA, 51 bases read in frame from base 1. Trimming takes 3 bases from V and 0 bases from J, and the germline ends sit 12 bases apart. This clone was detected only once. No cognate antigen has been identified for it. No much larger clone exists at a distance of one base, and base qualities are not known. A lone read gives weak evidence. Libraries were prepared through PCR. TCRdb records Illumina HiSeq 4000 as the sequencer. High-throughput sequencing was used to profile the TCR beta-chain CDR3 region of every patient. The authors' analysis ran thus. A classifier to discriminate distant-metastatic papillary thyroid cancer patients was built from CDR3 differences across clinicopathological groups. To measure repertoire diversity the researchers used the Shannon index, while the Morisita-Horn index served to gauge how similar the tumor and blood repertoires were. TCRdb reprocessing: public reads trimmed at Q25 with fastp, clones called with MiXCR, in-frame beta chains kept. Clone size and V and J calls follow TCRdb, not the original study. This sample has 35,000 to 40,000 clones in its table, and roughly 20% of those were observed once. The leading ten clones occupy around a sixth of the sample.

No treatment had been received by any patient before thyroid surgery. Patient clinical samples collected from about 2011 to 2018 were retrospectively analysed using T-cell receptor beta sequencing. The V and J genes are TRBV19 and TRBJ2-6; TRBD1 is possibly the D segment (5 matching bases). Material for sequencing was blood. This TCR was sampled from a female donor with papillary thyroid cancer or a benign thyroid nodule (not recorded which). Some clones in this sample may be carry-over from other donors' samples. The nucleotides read TGTGCCAGTAGTATCTTTACAGGCTACTCTGGGGCCAACGTCCTGACTTTC. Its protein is CASSIFTGYSGANVLTF.